This passage covers 15 T cell receptor beta chains from one sample sequenced in a study of naive and memory T cell subsets. Whole-study findings and limits: A few larger clonotypes appeared in naive repertoires, especially CD8, possibly memory cells re-expressing CD45RA.

No cognate antigen is known for these TCRs. Two oligonucleotides, mixed equimolar, formed the beta constant-region primer covering TRBC1 and TRBC2. Four rounds of PCR amplified the ligated cDNA using nested alpha and beta constant-region primers plus SP2. TCRdb reprocessed the UMI-ligation and nested PCR reads with MiXCR, giving one entry per CDR3 protein. The data hold roughly 92,000 distinct CDR3 sequences, with about 11% observed a single time. Sequenced sample: naive CD4+ T cells from blood. All receptors derive from a human donor in good health.

This chain uses TRBV28 with TRBJ2-3; TRBD1 agrees at 7 bases. This CDR3 contains 18 residues. Looked up from germline, CDR1 is MDHEN and CDR2 is SYDVKM. V lost 6 bases, J lost 3 bases, and 18 bases stayed unmatched. The CDR3 bases are TGTGCCAGCAGCCACCACCCCCCACGGAGACAGGGAACAGATACGCAGTATTTT. It is translated as CASSHHPPRRQGTDTQYF.

In its sample, this clonotype was seen many times. V is TRBV20-1 and J is TRBJ2-7, with 8 bases identical to TRBD1. Germline values: CDR1 DFQATT, CDR2 SNEGSKA (reference sequence). The CDR3 has 14 residues. The V and J ends lost 2 bases and 3 bases, in that order; junction bases with no gene match: 6. CDR3 coding DNA: TGCAGTGCTAGATTACAGGGGGGTGTCTACGAGCAGTACTTC. It is translated as CSARLQGGVYEQYF.

This clonotype occurred many times. The chain carries TRBV7-2 and TRBJ2-3; tentatively, D is TRBD1 or TRBD2 (5 bases each). Germline assignment: CDR1 SGHTA and CDR2 FQGNSA. The CDR3 totals 16 residues. Trimming pared 1 base from V and 0 bases from J, leaving 11 bases between. The chain's CDR3 is CASSLGQLASTDTQYF. The CDR3, as DNA: TGTGCCAGCAGCTTAGGACAGCTAGCTAGCACAGATACGCAGTATTTT.

Many counts were recorded for this clonotype. The chain uses TRBV4-3 and TRBJ2-5; 7 nucleotides line up with TRBD2. There are 17 residues in the CDR3. Germline values: CDR1 LGHNA, CDR2 YSLEER. The ends lost 1 base at V and 0 bases at J; junction bases unmatched: 8. DNA for the CDR3: TGCGCCAGCAGCCAAGGGGGCCCTAGCGGATACCAAGAGACCCAGTACTTC. This translates into CASSQGGPSGYQETQYF.

The rearrangement joins TRBV7-9 to TRBJ1-6; TRBD1 matches at 9 bases. Germline V lookup: CDR1 SEHNR, CDR2 FQNEAQ (reference sequence). The CDR3 is made up of 15 amino acids. Trimming cost V 0 bases and J 7 bases; bases outside gene matches: 1. This CDR3 reads CASSLADRGNSPLHF. The DNA for the CDR3 is TGTGCCAGCAGCTTAGCCGACAGGGGGAATTCACCCCTCCACTTT.

This clonotype was counted a few times. The J gene is TRBJ2-2, the V gene TRBV2, with 8 bases that match TRBD1. CDR3 length: 14 amino acids. Germline V gives CDR1 SNHLY, CDR2 FYNNEI. J was trimmed by 6 bases and V by 6 bases; bases with no gene match: 6. CDR3 sequence: CASRETGVAGELFF. The CDR3 nucleotides read TGTGCCAGCAGGGAGACAGGGGTTGCCGGGGAGCTGTTTTTT.

The J gene is TRBJ1-1, the V gene TRBV6-6, with unresolved D. With 1 base removed from V and 3 bases from J, the gap between germline ends came to 9 bases. From germline, CDR1 is MNHNY and CDR2 SVGAGI (reference sequence). This CDR3 spans 14 amino acids. The CDR3 region has the DNA TGTGCCAGCAGTTACTGGGGTGGGGACACTGAAGCTTTCTTT. It yields the protein CASSYWGGDTEAFF.

This clonotype was observed many times. Relative to the germline gene, one junction end is altered; a read error may explain this. The chain is built from TRBV12-3 or TRBV12-4 and TRBJ2-3, with TRBD2 matching over 8 bases. CDR3 size: 15 residues. This CDR3 is CASSLAGRGTDTQYF. The CDR3 nucleotides are TGTGCCAGCAGCTTAGCGGGAAGGGGCACAGATACGCAGTATTTT.

Comments on this clonotype: A read error may produce the germline difference seen at one junction end. The chain couples TRBV4-1 to TRBJ2-3; TRBD2 matches at 7 bases. The CDR3 extends over 16 amino acids. Germline V gives CDR1 MGHRA, CDR2 YSYEKL. The CDR3 here is CASSKERGRGTDTQYF. CDR3 sequence (DNA): TGCGCCAGCAGCAAAGAGCGGGGAAGAGGCACAGATACGCAGTATTTT.

This clonotype was detected many times. V is TRBV9 and J is TRBJ2-1; 10 bases map to TRBD2. In germline, CDR1 is SGDLS, CDR2 YYNGEE. This CDR3 region has 15 residues. The trim removed 4 bases at V and 6 bases at J, leaving 7 bases unmatched. As DNA, the CDR3 is TGTGCCAGCAGCCGCAGCGGGGGGGAAACCAATGAGCAGTTCTTC. Its protein is CASSRSGGETNEQFF.

This clonotype was detected only a few times. The chain uses TRBV12-3 or TRBV12-4 and TRBJ1-1, with TRBD1 matching 8 bases. V lost 4 bases and J lost 1; bases outside the gene matches: 5. The CDR3 spans 15 residues. CDR3 sequence: CASSSQGARNTEAFF. CDR3 DNA sequence: TGTGCCAGCAGTTCTCAGGGGGCGAGGAACACTGAAGCTTTCTTT.

This clonotype occurred a few times. V and J are TRBV24-1 and TRBJ2-7; TRBD2 matches at 11 bases. The CDR3 runs 12 residues. CDR1 KGHDR and CDR2 SFDVKD come from the germline V gene. V gave up 10 bases and J gave up 5 bases; unmatched junction bases: 3. As DNA, the CDR3 is TGTGCCACACTAGCGGGAGCCCACGAGCAGTACTTC. It codes for CATLAGAHEQYF.

This clonotype was observed many times. The chain joins TRBV10-3 to TRBJ2-7; tentative D call: TRBD1 (6 bases). Germline values: CDR1 ENHRY, CDR2 SYGVKD. V shed 11 bases and J shed 1 base, with 15 bases lying between them. This CDR3 region has 13 residues. Here the CDR3 reads CAASTGTSYEQYF. CDR3 coding DNA: TGTGCCGCCTCAACTGGGACATCCTACGAGCAGTACTTC.

This clonotype showed up many times. The chain is built from TRBV6-1 and TRBJ1-4; tentative D call: TRBD1 (5 bases). In germline, CDR1 is MNHNS, CDR2 SASEGT. There are 14 residues in the CDR3. The V end was cut by 7 bases, the J end by 3 bases, with 12 bases between. CDR3 sequence reads: CASTRQHSNEKLFF. The CDR3 DNA sequence: TGTGCCAGCACAAGACAGCATTCTAATGAAAAACTGTTTTTT.

This clonotype has more than one count but fewer than ten. This rearrangement joins TRBV12-3 or TRBV12-4 to TRBJ1-5; no clear D. Trimming removed 3 bases from V and 4 bases from J, with 4 bases in between. The CDR3 consists of 12 residues. The CDR3 DNA reads TGTGCCAGCAGTTTTGCGAATCAGCCCCAGCATTTT. It encodes CASSFANQPQHF.